This T cell receptor beta chain was found in a study of cytomegalovirus exposure and HLA in healthy donors. Study-wide background: Drawn from HLA-typed donors, around 85 million unique TCRs were held in an early data release.

Regarding the study as a whole: Later work associated over 15,000 TCR beta sequences with HLA alleles at 0.05 false discovery rate. In a later analysis, TCR beta V- and J-gene trimming was associated with a missense DCLRE1C variant.

The CDR3 runs 18 residues. The V end lost 0 bases, the J end lost 4 bases, and 21 bases lay between the germline ends. Looked up from germline, CDR1 is MNHEY and CDR2 is SMNVEV (reference sequence). As for this clone: Its target is not known.

The PCR made use of 60 Vbeta and 13 Jbeta primers. Measured with immunoSEQ multiplex PCR; TCRdb has only the in-frame clones, and not every one. Here the sample spans around 130,000 clones, 65% to 75% being singletons. The sequenced material came from PBMCs. The chain has TRBV27 and TRBJ2-5; tentative D call: TRBD1 (5 bases). The sequence came from a man in his forties in good health and CMV-seropositive. The CDR3 nucleotides read TGTGCCAGCAGTTTATCAATTTCAGGACACCCAGCTGGAGAGACCCAGTACTTC. Translated: CASSLSISGHPAGETQYF.